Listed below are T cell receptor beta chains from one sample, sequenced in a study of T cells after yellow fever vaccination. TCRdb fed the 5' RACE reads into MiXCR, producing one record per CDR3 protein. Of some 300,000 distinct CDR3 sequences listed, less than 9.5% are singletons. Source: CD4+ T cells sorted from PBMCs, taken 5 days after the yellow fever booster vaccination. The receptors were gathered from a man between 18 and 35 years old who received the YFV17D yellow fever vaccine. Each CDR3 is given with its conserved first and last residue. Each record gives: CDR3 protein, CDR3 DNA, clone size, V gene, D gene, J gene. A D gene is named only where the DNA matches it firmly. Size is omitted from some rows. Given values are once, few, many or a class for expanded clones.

CDR3aa: CASSFSANSREAFF
CDR3nt: TGTGCCAGCAGCTTTTCGGCCAACTCCCGTGAAGCTTTCTTT
abundance: many
v_gene: TRBV7-6
d_gene: NA
j_gene: TRBJ1-1

CDR3aa: CASSTSGGAADTQYF
CDR3nt: TGTGCCAGCAGTACCAGCGGGGGGGCCGCAGATACGCAGTATTTT
abundance: many
v_gene: TRBV12-3/TRBV12-4
d_gene: TRBD2
j_gene: TRBJ2-3

CDR3aa: CASSPDRGGYTEAFF
CDR3nt: TGTGCCAGCAGTCCTGACAGGGGAGGGTACACTGAAGCTTTCTTT
abundance: few
v_gene: TRBV28
d_gene: TRBD1
j_gene: TRBJ1-1

CDR3aa: CASSQAGGGGHSPLHF
CDR3nt: TGTGCCAGCAGCCAAGCCGGGGGGGGCGGCCATTCACCCCTCCACTTT
abundance: NA
v_gene: TRBV3-1
d_gene: NA
j_gene: TRBJ1-6

CDR3aa: CASSQEGQLDEKLFF
CDR3nt: TGCGCCAGCAGCCAAGAGGGACAGCTGGATGAAAAACTGTTTTTT
abundance: NA
v_gene: TRBV4-1
d_gene: TRBD1
j_gene: TRBJ1-4

CDR3aa: CASSYRAEQYF
CDR3nt: TGTGCCAGCAGTTACAGGGCCGAGCAGTACTTC
abundance: few
v_gene: TRBV6-5
d_gene: NA
j_gene: TRBJ2-7

CDR3aa: CASSMARHGREGTEAFF
CDR3nt: TGTGCCAGTAGTATGGCCCGACATGGACGGGAAGGCACTGAAGCTTTCTTT
abundance: NA
v_gene: TRBV19
d_gene: NA
j_gene: TRBJ1-1

CDR3aa: CASSSNGGIETQYF
CDR3nt: TGTGCCAGCAGCTCAAACGGGGGGATCGAGACCCAGTACTTC
abundance: few
v_gene: TRBV7-2
d_gene: TRBD2
j_gene: TRBJ2-5

CDR3aa: CASSSDSLSDTQYF
CDR3nt: TGCGCCAGCAGCTCGGACAGCCTCTCAGATACGCAGTATTTT
abundance: NA
v_gene: TRBV5-1
d_gene: NA
j_gene: TRBJ2-3

CDR3aa: CASSLAGQTDTQYF
CDR3nt: TGTGCCAGCAGCTTAGCCGGACAGACAGATACGCAGTATTTT
abundance: many
v_gene: TRBV7-3
d_gene: NA
j_gene: TRBJ2-3

CDR3aa: CASSLEGQLNEKLFF
CDR3nt: TGTGCCAGCAGCTTAGAGGGACAGCTTAATGAAAAACTGTTTTTT
abundance: few
v_gene: TRBV13
d_gene: TRBD1
j_gene: TRBJ1-4

CDR3aa: CASSPQKMNTEAFF
CDR3nt: TGTGCCAGCAGCCCCCAAAAGATGAACACTGAAGCTTTCTTT
abundance: few
v_gene: TRBV7-2
d_gene: NA
j_gene: TRBJ1-1

CDR3aa: CASGLTTDTEAFF
CDR3nt: TGTGCTAGTGGTTTGACTACGGACACTGAAGCTTTCTTT
abundance: few
v_gene: TRBV12-5
d_gene: NA
j_gene: TRBJ1-1

CDR3aa: CAWRLAGNTGELFF
CDR3nt: TGTGCCTGGCGACTAGCGGGGAACACCGGGGAGCTGTTTTTT
abundance: NA
v_gene: TRBV30
d_gene: TRBD2
j_gene: TRBJ2-2

CDR3aa: CASTNLFLAGELFF
CDR3nt: TGTGCCAGCACCAACCTGTTCCTGGCCGGGGAGCTGTTTTTT
abundance: many
v_gene: TRBV12-3/TRBV12-4
d_gene: NA
j_gene: TRBJ2-2

CDR3aa: CASSSTGASRTDTQYF
CDR3nt: TGTGCCAGCAGCTCGACAGGGGCCTCCCGCACAGATACGCAGTATTTT
abundance: few
v_gene: TRBV7-9
d_gene: TRBD1
j_gene: TRBJ2-3

CDR3aa: CASSSLGRTGATGELFF
CDR3nt: TGTGCCAGCAGCTCCCTCGGACGGACAGGGGCCACCGGGGAGCTGTTTTTT
abundance: NA
v_gene: TRBV11-1
d_gene: TRBD1
j_gene: TRBJ2-2

CDR3aa: CASSSATGNEQYF
CDR3nt: TGTGCCAGCAGCTCCGCGACAGGGAACGAGCAGTACTTC
abundance: NA
v_gene: TRBV7-2
d_gene: TRBD1
j_gene: TRBJ2-7

CDR3aa: CSARDPQGTNTEAFF
CDR3nt: TGCAGTGCTAGAGATCCACAGGGCACCAACACTGAAGCTTTCTTT
abundance: NA
v_gene: TRBV20-1
d_gene: NA
j_gene: TRBJ1-1

CDR3aa: CASSQGGRGPGYGYTF
CDR3nt: TGTGCCAGCAGCCAGGGGGGGAGGGGGCCTGGCTATGGCTACACCTTC
abundance: few
v_gene: TRBV7-9
d_gene: TRBD1
j_gene: TRBJ1-2

CDR3aa: CASSLIGSYGYTF
CDR3nt: TGTGCCAGCAGCCTCATCGGGAGCTATGGCTACACCTTC
abundance: NA
v_gene: TRBV12-3/TRBV12-4
d_gene: NA
j_gene: TRBJ1-2

CDR3aa: CSTAISFTDTQYF
CDR3nt: TGCAGTACTGCGATTAGCTTCACAGATACGCAGTATTTT
abundance: few
v_gene: TRBV20-1
d_gene: NA
j_gene: TRBJ2-3

CDR3aa: CASSQYKGLAGGGELFF
CDR3nt: TGCGCCAGCAGCCAATACAAGGGGCTAGCGGGGGGCGGGGAGCTGTTTTTT
abundance: NA
v_gene: TRBV4-3
d_gene: TRBD2
j_gene: TRBJ2-2

CDR3aa: CASSRTAVGYNQPQHF
CDR3nt: TGCGCCAGCAGCCGGACAGCGGTGGGATACAATCAGCCCCAGCATTTT
abundance: NA
v_gene: TRBV4-1
d_gene: NA
j_gene: TRBJ1-5

CDR3aa: CASSSLTTNEKLFF
CDR3nt: TGCGCCAGCAGCTCTCTAACAACTAATGAAAAACTGTTTTTT
abundance: NA
v_gene: TRBV5-1
d_gene: NA
j_gene: TRBJ1-4

CDR3aa: CSGGVDSKNIQYF
CDR3nt: TGCAGTGGGGGGGTAGACAGCAAAAACATTCAGTACTTC
abundance: NA
v_gene: TRBV20-1
d_gene: NA
j_gene: TRBJ2-4

CDR3aa: CASSLEVGASGGAPSSYNEQFF
CDR3nt: TGTGCCAGCAGCTTAGAAGTTGGGGCTAGCGGGGGGGCTCCTAGCTCCTACAATGAGCAGTTCTTC
abundance: few
v_gene: TRBV7-2
d_gene: TRBD2
j_gene: TRBJ2-1